What follows describes a single T cell receptor beta chain. This sample is drawn from a study of T cell responses to AZD1222 COVID-19 vaccine. Losses at the gene ends were 4 bases for V and 4 bases for J; bases not matched to a gene: 4. The CDR3 extends over 13 amino acids. CDR1 and CDR2 from the germline V gene are SGDLS and YYNGEE. Profiling relied on immunoSEQ multiplex PCR, and the TCRdb table lists in-frame clones only, not all of them. The data contain more than 150,000 clones, under 95% of them singletons. The receptor's source is an adult who received the AZD1222 COVID-19 vaccine. Material: peripheral blood, obtained 28 days after the second AZD1222 dose. The chain uses TRBV9 and TRBJ1-1, with 7 bases matching TRBD1. The chain's CDR3 is CASSFAGGTEAFF. The CDR3 region has the DNA TGTGCCAGCAGCTTTGCAGGGGGCACTGAAGCTTTCTTT.